This T cell receptor beta chain was found in a study of PD-1 blockade in classical Hodgkin lymphoma. Study overall: The study gave patients nivolumab 3 mg/kg intravenously every 2 weeks.

Comments on this clone: Its specificity is not known.

The study's findings and limits: Whereas CD4+ TCR diversity had risen significantly by C4D1, CD8+ TCR diversity had not.

Brentuximab vedotin exposure varied among the patients, all of whom had relapsed after autologous stem cell transplantation. Germline CDR1 and CDR2: KGHSY and FQNENV. V was pared by 2 bases and J by 1 base, with 3 bases between. The CDR3 contains 12 residues. Method: immunoSEQ multiplex PCR; TCRdb's copy keeps in-frame clones and lacks some. The sample consists of more than 85,000 clones, over 90% of them appearing once. The origin of this receptor is a human donor with classical Hodgkin lymphoma. This specimen was peripheral blood mononuclear cells (PBMCs), taken before the second cycle of nivolumab. The chain has TRBV16 and TRBJ2-7; D is unclear. CDR3 residues: CASSQVSYEQYF. In DNA form, the CDR3 reads TGTGCCAGCAGCCAAGTATCCTACGAGCAGTACTTC.